This T cell receptor (beta chain) was observed in a study of human T cells and chemical hapten exposure. Across the study: Sensitization employed 2% DPC on around 2 cm by around 2 cm of upper inner arm skin.

Notes on the study in general: Patch test score rose with PT1 expanded TCRs, significant at 8, 16, 32, not 4.

Separate cDNA molecules received unique molecular identifiers, which the library attached to them. TCRdb fed the RACE reads into MiXCR, producing one record per CDR3 protein. Of 85,000 or so distinct CDR3 sequences listed, around 10% are singletons. The CDR3 totals 16 residues. CDR1 is SGHNT, CDR2 YENEEA, per germline. Trimming took 5 bases from V and 4 from J, leaving 18 bases between them. Noted time point: patch test 2, 6 weeks after DPC sensitization. Regarding treatment: therapeutic diphenylcyclopropenone sensitization with weekly scalp DPC. People who gave samples had alopecia, were 18 to 70 years old, and were suitable for DPC. At least ten counts were recorded for this clonotype. What it binds is unknown.

V and J are TRBV11-3 and TRBJ2-1; D remains unclear. Source: whole blood, taken in connection with sensitization to the hapten diphenylcyclopropenone (DPC). This sequence originates from a young man with alopecia areata. Some clones in this sample may be carry-over from other donors' samples. CDR3 loop: CASSRTDTLRYNEQFF. The CDR3 DNA reads TGTGCCAGCAGCCGGACCGACACCCTAAGATACAATGAGCAGTTCTTC.